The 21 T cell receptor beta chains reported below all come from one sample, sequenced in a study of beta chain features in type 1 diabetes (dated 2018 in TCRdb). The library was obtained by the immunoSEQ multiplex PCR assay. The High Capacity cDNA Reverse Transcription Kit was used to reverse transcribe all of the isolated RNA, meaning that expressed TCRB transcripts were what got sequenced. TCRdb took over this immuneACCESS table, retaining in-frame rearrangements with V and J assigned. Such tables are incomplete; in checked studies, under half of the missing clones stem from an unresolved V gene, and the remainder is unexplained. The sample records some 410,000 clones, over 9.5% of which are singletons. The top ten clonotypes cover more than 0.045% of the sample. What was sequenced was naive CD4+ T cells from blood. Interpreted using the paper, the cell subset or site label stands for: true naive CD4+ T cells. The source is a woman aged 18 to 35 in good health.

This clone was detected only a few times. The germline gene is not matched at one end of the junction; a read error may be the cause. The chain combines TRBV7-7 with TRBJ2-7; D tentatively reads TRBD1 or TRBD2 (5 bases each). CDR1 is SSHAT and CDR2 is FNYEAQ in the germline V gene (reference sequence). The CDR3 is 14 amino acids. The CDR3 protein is CASSPRDGTYEQYF. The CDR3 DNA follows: TGTGCTAGCAGCCCTCGGGACGGGACCTACGAGCAGTACTTC.

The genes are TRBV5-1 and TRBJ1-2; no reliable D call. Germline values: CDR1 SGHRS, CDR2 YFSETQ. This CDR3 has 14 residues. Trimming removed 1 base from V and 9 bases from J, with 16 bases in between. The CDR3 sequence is CASSLSPGGASYTF. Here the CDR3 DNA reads TGCGCCAGCAGCTTGTCTCCAGGCGGCGCGAGCTACACCTTC.

Here the CDR3 reads CASSYNSGRETQYF. In DNA form, the CDR3 reads TGTGCCAGCAGCTACAATAGCGGGAGGGAGACCCAGTACTTC. The V call is TRBV7-9, the J call TRBJ2-5, with 10 bases matching TRBD2. The CDR3 length is 14 residues. Germline V lookup: CDR1 SEHNR, CDR2 FQNEAQ (reference sequence). Unmatched junction bases numbered 4, after V lost 4 bases and J lost 5 bases.

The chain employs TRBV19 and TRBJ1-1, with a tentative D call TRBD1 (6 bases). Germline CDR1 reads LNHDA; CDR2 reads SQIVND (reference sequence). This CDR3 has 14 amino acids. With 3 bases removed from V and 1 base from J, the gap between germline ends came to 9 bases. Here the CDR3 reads CASSIQGKNTEAFF. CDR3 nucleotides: TGTGCCAGTAGTATCCAGGGGAAGAACACTGAAGCTTTCTTT.

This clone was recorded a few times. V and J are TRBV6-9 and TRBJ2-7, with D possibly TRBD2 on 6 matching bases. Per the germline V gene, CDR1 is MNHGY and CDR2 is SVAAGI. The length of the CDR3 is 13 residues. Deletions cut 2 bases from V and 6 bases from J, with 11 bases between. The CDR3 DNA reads TGTGCCAGCAGTTATAACTACGGGGGCGAGCAGTACTTC. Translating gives CASSYNYGGEQYF.

The CDR3 loop is CASSTWDNTEAFF. The DNA of the CDR3 is TGTGCCAGCAGTACCTGGGACAATACTGAAGCTTTCTTT. This chain connects TRBV6-6 to TRBJ1-1; maybe TRBD1 (6 bases). The germline V and J ends were trimmed by 5 bases and 5 bases, with 12 bases remaining between them. The length of the CDR3 is 13 residues. Germline CDR1 is MNHNY and CDR2 is SVGAGI (reference sequence).

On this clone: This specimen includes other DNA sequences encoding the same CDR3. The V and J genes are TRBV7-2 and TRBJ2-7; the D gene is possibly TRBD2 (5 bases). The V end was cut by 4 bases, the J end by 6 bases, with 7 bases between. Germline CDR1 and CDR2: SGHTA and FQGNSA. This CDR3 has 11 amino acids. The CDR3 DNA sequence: TGTGCCAGCAGCTGGGGAGCCGAGCAGTACTTC. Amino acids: CASSWGAEQYF. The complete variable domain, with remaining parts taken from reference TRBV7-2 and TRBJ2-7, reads GAGVSQSPSNKVTEKGKDVELRCDPISGHTALYWYRQSLGQGLEFLIYFQGNSAPDKSGLPSDRFSAERTGGSVSTLTIQRTQQEDSAVYLCASSWGAEQYFGPGTRLTVT.

CDR3 sequence: CASSVGSPAKNIQYF. Written as DNA, the CDR3 is TGTGCCAGCAGCGTAGGGTCTCCAGCCAAAAACATTCAGTACTTC. The V call is TRBV9, the J call TRBJ2-4; the D is unclear. Germline CDR1 and CDR2: SGDLS and YYNGEE. The CDR3 is 15 amino acids. V was shortened by 0 bases and J by 0 bases, with 7 bases between the two germline ends.

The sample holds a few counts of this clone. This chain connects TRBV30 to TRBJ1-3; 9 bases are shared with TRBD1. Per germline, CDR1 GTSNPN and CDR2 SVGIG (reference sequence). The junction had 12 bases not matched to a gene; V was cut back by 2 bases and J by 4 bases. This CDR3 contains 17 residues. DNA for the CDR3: TGTGCCTGGAGTCCGACACCCGGGACAGGGAAGGGAAACACCATATATTTT. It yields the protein CAWSPTPGTGKGNTIYF.

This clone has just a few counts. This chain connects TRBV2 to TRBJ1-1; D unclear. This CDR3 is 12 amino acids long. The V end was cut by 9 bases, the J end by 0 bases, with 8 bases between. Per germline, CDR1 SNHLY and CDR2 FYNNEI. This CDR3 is CASLPLNTEAFF. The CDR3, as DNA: TGTGCCAGTCTCCCACTGAACACTGAAGCTTTCTTT. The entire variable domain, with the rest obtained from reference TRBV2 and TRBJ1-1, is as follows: EPEVTQTPSHQVTQMGQEVILRCVPISNHLYFYWYRQILGQKVEFLVSFYNNEISEKSEIFDDQFSVERPDGSNFTLKIRSTKLEDSAMYFCASLPLNTEAFFGQGTRLTVV.

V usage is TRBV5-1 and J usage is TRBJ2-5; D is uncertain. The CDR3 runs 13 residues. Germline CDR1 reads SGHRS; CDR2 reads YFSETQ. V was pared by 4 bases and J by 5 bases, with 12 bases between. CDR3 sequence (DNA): TGCGCCAGCAGCCTCTCCCCCGACGAGACCCAGTACTTC. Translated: CASSLSPDETQYF.

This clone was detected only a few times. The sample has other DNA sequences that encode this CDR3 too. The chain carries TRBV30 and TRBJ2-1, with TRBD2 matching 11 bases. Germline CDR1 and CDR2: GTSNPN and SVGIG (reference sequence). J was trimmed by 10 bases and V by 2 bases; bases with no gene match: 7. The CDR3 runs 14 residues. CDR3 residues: CAWSTRLAGHEQFF. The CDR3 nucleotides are TGTGCCTGGAGTACCAGACTAGCGGGGCACGAGCAGTTCTTC.

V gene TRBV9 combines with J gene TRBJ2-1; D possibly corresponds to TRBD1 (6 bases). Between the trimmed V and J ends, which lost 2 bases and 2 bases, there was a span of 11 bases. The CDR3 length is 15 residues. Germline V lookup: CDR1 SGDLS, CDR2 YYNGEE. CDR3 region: CASSVRGSAYNEQFF. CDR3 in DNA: TGTGCCAGCAGCGTCAGGGGATCCGCCTACAATGAGCAGTTCTTC. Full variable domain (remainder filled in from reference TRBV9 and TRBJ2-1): DSGVTQTPKHLITATGQRVTLRCSPRSGDLSVYWYQQSLDQGLQFLIQYYNGEERAKGNILERFSAQQFPDLHSELNLSSLELGDSALYFCASSVRGSAYNEQFFGPGTRLTVL.

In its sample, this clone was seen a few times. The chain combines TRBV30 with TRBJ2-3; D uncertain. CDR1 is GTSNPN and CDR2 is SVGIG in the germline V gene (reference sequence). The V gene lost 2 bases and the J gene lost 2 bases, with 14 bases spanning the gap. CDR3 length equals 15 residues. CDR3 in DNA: TGTGCCTGGAGTTCACGCAACTGGTACACAGATACGCAGTATTTT. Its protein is CAWSSRNWYTDTQYF.

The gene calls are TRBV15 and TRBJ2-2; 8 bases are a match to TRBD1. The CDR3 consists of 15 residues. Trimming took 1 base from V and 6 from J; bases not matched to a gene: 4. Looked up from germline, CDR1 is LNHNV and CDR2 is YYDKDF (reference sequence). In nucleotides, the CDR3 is TGTGCCACCAGCAGAGGGACAGGGCTGGCCGGGGAGCTGTTTTTT. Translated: CATSRGTGLAGELFF.

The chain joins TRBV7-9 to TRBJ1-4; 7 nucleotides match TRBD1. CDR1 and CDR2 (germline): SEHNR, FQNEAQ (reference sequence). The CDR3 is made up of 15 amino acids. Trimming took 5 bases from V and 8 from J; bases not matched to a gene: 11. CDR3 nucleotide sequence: TGTGCCAGCAGCCCCAGGACAGGCGGAGAAGAAAAACTGTTTTTT. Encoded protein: CASSPRTGGEEKLFF.

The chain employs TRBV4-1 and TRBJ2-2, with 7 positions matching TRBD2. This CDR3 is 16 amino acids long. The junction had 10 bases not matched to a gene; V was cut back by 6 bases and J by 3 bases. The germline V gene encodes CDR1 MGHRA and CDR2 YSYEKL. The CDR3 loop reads CASRLGRAGDTGELFF. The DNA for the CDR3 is TGCGCCAGCAGACTTGGGAGGGCGGGCGACACCGGGGAGCTGTTTTTT.

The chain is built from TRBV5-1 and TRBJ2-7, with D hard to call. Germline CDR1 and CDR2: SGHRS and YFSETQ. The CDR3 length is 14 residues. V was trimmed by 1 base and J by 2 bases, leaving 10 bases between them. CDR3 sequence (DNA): TGCGCCAGCAGCTTGACCGGCCAAACCTACGAGCAGTACTTC. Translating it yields CASSLTGQTYEQYF.

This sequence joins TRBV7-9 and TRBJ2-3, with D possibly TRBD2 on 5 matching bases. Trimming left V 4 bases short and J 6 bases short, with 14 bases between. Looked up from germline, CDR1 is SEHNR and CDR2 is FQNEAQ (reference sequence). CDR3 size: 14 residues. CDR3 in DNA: TGTGCCAGCAGCTCCACCGACACGGGGGATACGCAGTATTTT. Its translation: CASSSTDTGDTQYF.

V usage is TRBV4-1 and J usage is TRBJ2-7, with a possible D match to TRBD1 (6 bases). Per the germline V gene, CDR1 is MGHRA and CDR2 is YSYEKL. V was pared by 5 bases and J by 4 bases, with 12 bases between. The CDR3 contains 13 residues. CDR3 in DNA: TGCGCCAGCAGCAAAACTACAGGGTACGAGCAGTACGTC. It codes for CASSKTTGYEQYV.

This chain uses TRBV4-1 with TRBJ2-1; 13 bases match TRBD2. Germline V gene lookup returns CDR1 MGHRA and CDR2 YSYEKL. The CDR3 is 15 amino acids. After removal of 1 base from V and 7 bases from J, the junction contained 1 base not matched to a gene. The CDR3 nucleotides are TGCGCCAGCAGCCAAGTGGGACTAGCGGGAAATGAGCAGTTCTTC. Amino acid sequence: CASSQVGLAGNEQFF.